The 22 T cell receptor beta chains in this list originate from one sample, sequenced in a study of shared clonotypes between healthy human individuals. Assay used: immunoSEQ multiplex PCR; TCRdb lists only in-frame clones, some missing. The data hold 1 million to 1.3 million clones, with approximately 80% observed a single time. Sequencing was performed on memory CD4+ T cells from PBMCs. Subset denoted: CD45RA-negative fraction. The receptors were sampled from a man aged 18 to 35 in good health. Some clones in this sample may be carry-over from other donors' samples.

J is TRBJ2-3 and V is TRBV7-2, with D perhaps matching TRBD2 (6 bases). V lost 2 bases and J 1 base, leaving 16 bases between the germline ends. The CDR3 covers 17 residues. From germline, CDR1 is SGHTA and CDR2 FQGNSA. CDR3 amino acids: CASSLFFRGSGTDTQYF. The CDR3 bases are TGTGCCAGCAGCTTATTTTTCCGGGGGAGCGGCACAGATACGCAGTATTTT.

The chain combines TRBV7-9 with TRBJ2-1; 8 bases map to TRBD2. V lost 1 base, J lost 5 bases, and 13 bases stayed unmatched. Germline V gene data show CDR1 as SEHNR and CDR2 as FQNEAQ (reference sequence). This CDR3 spans 18 amino acids. CDR3 DNA: TGTGCCAGCAGCTTAGTAAGGGGAGCGGGAGAGGGGGACAATGAGCAGTTCTTC. Residues: CASSLVRGAGEGDNEQFF. Complete variable domain (other parts from reference TRBV7-9 and TRBJ2-1): DTGVSQNPRHKITKRGQNVTFRCDPISEHNRLYWYRQTLGQGPEFLTYFQNEAQLEKSRLLSDRFSAERPKGSFSTLEIQRTEQGDSAMYLCASSLVRGAGEGDNEQFFGPGTRLTVL.

This clone was counted once. The chain has TRBV11-2 and TRBJ2-5, with 7 nucleotides matching TRBD2. Trimming at V came to 2 bases and at J to 5 bases, leaving 11 bases not matched to a gene. CDR1 and CDR2 (germline): SGHAT, FQNNGV. The CDR3 is made up of 16 amino acids. The CDR3 reads CASSLFPGGTAETQYF. Written as DNA, the CDR3 is TGTGCCAGCAGCTTATTTCCGGGAGGAACGGCCGAGACCCAGTACTTC.

The CDR3 is CASSVRGYGYTF. CDR3 nucleotides: TGTGCCAGCAGTGTGCGGGGCTATGGCTACACCTTC. The chain recombines TRBV6-1 with TRBJ1-2; no definite D call. This CDR3 comprises 12 residues. Germline V gene lookup returns CDR1 MNHNS and CDR2 SASEGT. Trimming removed 4 bases from V and 4 bases from J, with 7 bases in between.

Only a few counts were recorded for this clone. This chain joins TRBV14 and TRBJ1-2, with 8 nucleotides matching TRBD1. The CDR3 has 14 amino acids. J gave up 8 bases and V 2 bases, and 7 bases lay outside the gene matches. Germline CDR1 reads SGHDN; CDR2 reads FVKESK. CDR3: CASSQIRGTGGYTF. The DNA of the CDR3 is TGTGCCAGCAGCCAAATACGGGGGACAGGAGGCTACACCTTC.

This chain connects TRBV27 to TRBJ1-5, with D uncertain. The V and J ends lost 0 bases and 3 bases respectively, with 9 bases between them. The length of the CDR3 is 15 residues. Germline CDR1 is MNHEY and CDR2 is SMNVEV (reference sequence). Written as DNA, the CDR3 is TGTGCCAGCAGTTTATCGTGGGGAGCCAATCAGCCCCAGCATTTT. Translating it yields CASSLSWGANQPQHF.

The rearrangement links TRBV18 to TRBJ1-1; 7 nucleotides agree with TRBD1. The trim removed 5 bases at V and 5 bases at J, leaving 11 bases unmatched. Germline lookup yields CDR1 KGHSH and CDR2 LQKENI. The CDR3 length is 15 residues. DNA of the CDR3: TGTGCCAGCTCAGAAGAACAGGGGAGGAGGACTGAAGCTTTCTTT. Its translation is CASSEEQGRRTEAFF.

A note on this clone: Other DNA variants within this sample encode the same CDR3. CDR3 in DNA: TGTGCCAGCAGCTTGACTAACACCGGGGAGCTGTTTTTT. Its protein product is CASSLTNTGELFF. The rearrangement links TRBV7-3 to TRBJ2-2; D is undetermined. The V end lost 3 bases, the J end lost 2 bases, and 4 bases lay between the germline ends. This CDR3 is built from 13 residues. Germline V gives CDR1 SGHTA, CDR2 FQGTGA.

In this sample, this clone turned up once. The chain uses TRBV30 and TRBJ2-2; no reliable D call. The V end lost 7 bases, the J end lost 3 bases, and 15 bases lay between the germline ends. Germline lookup yields CDR1 GTSNPN and CDR2 SVGIG (reference sequence). This CDR3 region has 14 residues. This chain's CDR3 is CASTPPGDTGELFF. CDR3 bases: TGTGCCTCCACCCCCCCGGGTGACACCGGGGAGCTGTTTTTT.

The chain uses TRBV18 and TRBJ1-6, with D unresolved. Germline CDR1 KGHSH, CDR2 LQKENI. The CDR3 extends over 17 amino acids. V was shortened by 3 bases and J by 0 bases, with 12 bases between the two germline ends. CDR3 sequence: CASSPTVLGSYNSPLHF. The DNA for the CDR3 is TGTGCCAGCTCACCGACGGTCTTAGGCTCCTATAATTCACCCCTCCACTTT.

J is TRBJ1-4 and V is TRBV6-5; TRBD1 matches 9 bases. Germline loops: CDR1 MNHEY, CDR2 SVGAGI. After removal of 6 bases from V and 6 bases from J, the junction contained 8 bases not matched to a gene. The CDR3 runs to 15 residues. The CDR3 spells CASRAPGQGDEKLFF. CDR3 nucleotide sequence: TGTGCCAGCAGGGCACCGGGACAGGGTGATGAAAAACTGTTTTTT.

Turning to this clone: A read error is possible here, since a much larger clone lies one base away. The chain links TRBV7-3 to TRBJ2-5; D possibly corresponds to TRBD1 (5 bases). The CDR3 runs to 14 residues. V was trimmed by 5 bases and J by 2 bases, leaving 12 bases between them. CDR1 SGHTA and CDR2 FQGTGA come from the germline V gene. This CDR3 is CASSQGAEQETQYF. The CDR3 DNA reads as TGTGCCAGCAGCCAAGGGGCGGAACAAGAGACCCAGTACTTC.

V gene TRBV5-1 combines with J gene TRBJ2-7, with a possible D match to TRBD1 (5 bases). The CDR3 loop spans 13 amino acids. CDR1 and CDR2 from the germline V gene are SGHRS and YFSETQ. V lost 1 base to trimming and J lost 10 bases, with 15 bases between them. CDR3: CASSLTTDQGQYF. CDR3 sequence (DNA): TGCGCCAGCAGCTTGACTACCGACCAGGGTCAGTACTTC.

The chain joins TRBV14 to TRBJ2-4; 7 bases are shared with TRBD2. Germline CDR1 and CDR2: SGHDN and FVKESK. Trimming cost V 4 bases and J 4 bases; bases outside gene matches: 7. The CDR3 has 15 amino acids. The CDR3 is CASSPSGGLKNIQYF. CDR3 in DNA: TGTGCCAGCAGCCCCTCGGGGGGACTGAAAAACATTCAGTACTTC.

The genes are TRBV9 and TRBJ2-1; D is possibly TRBD2 (6 bases). Trimming cost V 2 bases and J 2 bases, with 11 bases left between them. Germline CDR1 is SGDLS and CDR2 is YYNGEE. The CDR3 is 15 amino acids. DNA for the CDR3: TGTGCCAGCAGCGTTAGAGGGAGGCCCTACAATGAGCAGTTCTTC. Its protein product is CASSVRGRPYNEQFF.

The chain employs TRBV7-9 and TRBJ1-6; D is uncertain. CDR1 and CDR2 (germline): SEHNR, FQNEAQ (reference sequence). The CDR3 extends over 14 amino acids. The V end was cut by 7 bases, the J end by 7 bases, with 14 bases between. DNA of the CDR3: TGTGCCAGCACCGCGGACGGACGAAATTCACCCCTCCACTTT. Translation gives CASTADGRNSPLHF.

Remarks on this clone: Other DNA sequences within the sample encode an identical CDR3. This chain links TRBV18 with TRBJ1-4; no clear D. The CDR3 is made up of 13 amino acids. V lost 6 bases and J lost 8, with 13 bases in between. Germline lookup yields CDR1 KGHSH and CDR2 LQKENI. CDR3 nucleotide sequence: TGTGCCAGCTCCCCCGCGGTAGGCGAAAAACTGTTTTTT. It encodes CASSPAVGEKLFF.

This clone is a singleton in its sample. The CDR3 is CASSPLTPNYGYTF. The CDR3, as DNA: TGTGCCAGCAGCCCCTTAACACCGAACTATGGCTACACCTTC. The chain recombines TRBV6-5 with TRBJ1-2; D remains unclear. Germline V gene lookup returns CDR1 MNHEY and CDR2 SVGAGI. The V gene lost 6 bases and the J gene lost 2 bases, with 13 bases spanning the gap. The CDR3 loop spans 14 amino acids.

The chain carries TRBV28 and TRBJ2-3, with TRBD2 as a possible D gene (6 bases). Germline V gene sequence: CDR1 MDHEN, CDR2 SYDVKM. V was clipped by 5 bases and J by 5 bases, with 14 bases between them. The CDR3 is 14 amino acids. In DNA form, the CDR3 reads TGTGCCAGCAGTCCCGGGGGTAGTTTAGATACGCAGTATTTT. Protein product: CASSPGGSLDTQYF.

This clone occurred once. This rearrangement joins TRBV5-1 to TRBJ2-2; D is perhaps TRBD1 (5 bases). V was trimmed by 6 bases and J by 2 bases, leaving 14 bases between them. The CDR3 sequence is 15 residues long. Looked up from germline, CDR1 is SGHRS and CDR2 is YFSETQ. This CDR3 is CASTKQAFNTGELFF. CDR3 nucleotide sequence: TGCGCCAGCACCAAACAGGCGTTCAACACCGGGGAGCTGTTTTTT.

V usage is TRBV28 and J usage is TRBJ2-1; 9 bases agree with TRBD1. This CDR3 spans 15 amino acids. Germline lookup yields CDR1 MDHEN and CDR2 SYDVKM. The J segment lost 5 bases and the V segment lost 5 bases, leaving 7 bases of the junction unmatched. In nucleotides, the CDR3 is TGTGCCAGCAGTCCCTCGGGACAGGGAGACAATGAGCAGTTCTTC. Its translation: CASSPSGQGDNEQFF.

In its sample, this clone was seen a few times. The V gene is TRBV11-2, the J gene TRBJ2-7, with D possibly TRBD2 on 6 matching bases. Germline CDR1 reads SGHAT; CDR2 reads FQNNGV. The ends were cut back, 2 bases at V and 6 bases at J, with 23 bases in the middle. This CDR3 has 17 residues. CDR3 coding DNA: TGTGCCAGCAGCTTAACTCTAGCGCGAAATGAAGAGCTCGAGCAGTACTTC. Amino acid sequence: CASSLTLARNEELEQYF.